This T cell receptor beta chain emerged from a study of T cell responses to AZD1222 COVID-19 vaccine. Study-wide results and limits: Breadth and depth of Spike-specific TCRs rose after two AZD1222 doses. Vaccine-associated CD4 TCRs spanned spike, dominant at 160-218 and 743-854.

Turning to this clone: Its antigen is unknown.

The protocol was immunoSEQ multiplex PCR, while the TCRdb copy is restricted to in-frame clones and leaves out a portion. The data show approximately 74,000 clones, less than 85% seen once. This CDR3 has 10 residues. Trimming removed 7 bases at V and 8 bases at J, with 5 bases between. The starting material was peripheral blood, obtained 28 days after the second AZD1222 dose. The chain uses TRBV12-3 or TRBV12-4 and TRBJ2-2; D uncertain. The TCR comes from an adult who received the AZD1222 COVID-19 vaccine. CDR3 nucleotide sequence: TGTGCCAGCAAAGCGGGGGAGCTGTTTTTT. Residues: CASKAGELFF.